The entry below gives a single TCR beta chain sequence along with its context. Using immunoSEQ multiplex PCR, the repertoire was profiled, and TCRdb retains in-frame clones only, with some absent. The sample lists tens of thousands of clones, 65% to 75% occurring once. The sample originates from a study of sequential checkpoint blockade in melanoma. Study in general: Arm A got nivolumab then ipilimumab; arm B the reverse, 1:1.

As to treatment: randomized to nivolumab then ipilimumab (arm A) or the reverse (arm B). No patient had prior DNA-damaging chemotherapy. Sorted cells were live CD3+CD8+, lacking CD19 and CD56, from PBMCs. CDR3 length: 14 residues. Germline V lookup: CDR1 MNHEY, CDR2 SVGAGI. V lost 9 bases, J lost 6 bases, and 12 bases stayed unmatched. The starting material was CD8+ T cells sorted from blood (inferred from file names), obtained from a patient given nivolumab and ipilimumab in sequence. The receptor's source is a human donor with melanoma. The chain carries TRBV6-5 and TRBJ2-7, with 9 bases identical to TRBD1. The CDR3 DNA sequence: TGTGCCAGACGGGCCGGACAGGGGCCCTCCGAGCAGTACTTC. Its translation is CARRAGQGPSEQYF.